Each of the 18 T cell receptor beta chains below was sequenced from the same sample in a study of regulatory T cells in long-lasting Graves disease. Sample time point: persistent/refractory GD, antithyroid drugs over 5 years with positive TRAb. The TCR library was made from RNA that had been extracted from PBMCs in TRIzol. For TCR beta, libraries came from iRepertoire HTBI primers and Arm-PCR of CDR3 regions. TCRdb called the multiplex PCR reads again in MiXCR, with one record for every CDR3 protein. Among some 470,000 distinct CDR3 sequences listed, 20% to 25% were seen once. Sequencing used peripheral blood mononuclear cells (PBMCs), obtained when the disease was refractory, from a patient treated with antithyroid drugs. The receptors were sampled from a female donor with Graves disease.

The V gene is TRBV7-2, the J gene TRBJ1-5, with 7 bases lining up with TRBD1. The germline V gene has CDR1 SGHTA and CDR2 FQGNSA. Trimming removed 4 bases from V and 7 bases from J; junction bases left unmatched: 4. CDR3 length equals 13 residues. The CDR3 region is CASSWDSRQPQHF. The CDR3 DNA sequence: TGTGCCAGCAGCTGGGACAGCCGGCAGCCCCAGCATTTT.

Concerning this clonotype itself: Being one base from a much bigger clone, this may be a read error. The V gene is TRBV14, the J gene TRBJ2-5; possibly TRBD1 or TRBD2 for D (5 bases each). This CDR3 has 12 amino acids. In germline, CDR1 is SGHDN, CDR2 FVKESK. Trimming removed 6 bases at V and 7 bases at J, with 12 bases between. The DNA of the CDR3 is TGTGCCAGCAGTACTTCTGGGGGGACCCAGTACTTC. Residues: CASSTSGGTQYF.

This clonotype came up many times. This rearrangement joins TRBV27 to TRBJ2-5; D tentatively reads TRBD1 or TRBD2 (5 bases each). Germline CDR1 is MNHEY and CDR2 is SMNVEV (reference sequence). The germline V and J ends were trimmed by 8 bases and 5 bases, with 15 bases remaining between them. The CDR3 has 13 residues. CDR3 region: CASRSQGGETQYF. The CDR3 DNA follows: TGTGCCAGCCGTTCGCAGGGCGGGGAGACCCAGTACTTC.

This clonotype was recorded at least ten times. The J gene is TRBJ1-2, the V gene TRBV6-1; TRBD1 matches at 7 bases. The ends lost 8 bases at V and 4 bases at J; junction bases unmatched: 10. CDR1 is MNHNS and CDR2 is SASEGT in the germline V gene. CDR3 length: 14 residues. CDR3 nucleotides: TGTGCCAGCGCCACCACCACAGGGGCCTATGGCTACACCTTC. Translation: CASATTTGAYGYTF.

A few counts support this clonotype. The chain has TRBV6-1 and TRBJ2-7, with TRBD1 matching 10 bases. The ends lost 7 bases at V and 3 bases at J; junction bases unmatched: 9. Germline CDR1 MNHNS, CDR2 SASEGT. The CDR3 runs 15 residues. The CDR3 loop is CASTGGRTGGYEQYF. The CDR3 bases are TGTGCCAGCACGGGGGGACGGACAGGGGGCTACGAGCAGTACTTC.

This clonotype came up many times. J is TRBJ2-7 and V is TRBV6-1; TRBD1 is a possible D gene (6 bases). Germline-derived CDR1 and CDR2 are MNHNS and SASEGT. The length of the CDR3 is 13 residues. The germline V and J ends were trimmed by 4 bases and 4 bases, with 11 bases remaining between them. The CDR3 DNA is TGTGCCAGCAGTGCAGGGGCTTGGTACGAGCAGTACTTC. It translates to CASSAGAWYEQYF.

V usage is TRBV5-1 and J usage is TRBJ1-1; D is ambiguous. Germline-derived CDR1 and CDR2 are SGHRS and YFSETQ. The CDR3 covers 13 residues. V was pared by 8 bases and J by 0 bases, with 11 bases between. CDR3 amino acids: CASALRMNTEAFF. CDR3 DNA: TGCGCCAGTGCTCTGCGGATGAACACTGAAGCTTTCTTT.

The gene calls are TRBV6-1 and TRBJ2-5; the D gene is possibly TRBD2 (7 bases). V shed 6 bases and J shed 5 bases, with 16 bases lying between them. Germline loops: CDR1 MNHNS, CDR2 SASEGT. The CDR3 has 14 amino acids. CDR3 DNA: TGTGCCAGCAGACCTATCGAGGGGGGGGAGACCCAGTACTTC. Protein sequence: CASRPIEGGETQYF.

This clonotype was found many times. J is TRBJ1-1 and V is TRBV2; D uncertain. The CDR3 contains 11 residues. Germline lookup yields CDR1 SNHLY and CDR2 FYNNEI. V dropped 7 bases and J dropped 8 bases, with 11 bases sitting between them. The CDR3 sequence is CASTPFAEAFF. The CDR3 DNA sequence: TGTGCCAGCACGCCTTTTGCCGAAGCTTTCTTT.

This clonotype has a handful of counts. V usage is TRBV7-2 and J usage is TRBJ2-5, with a weak D call TRBD1 (7 bases). Trimming left V 5 bases short and J 5 bases short, with 15 bases between. CDR3 length equals 14 residues. The germline gives CDR1 SGHTA, CDR2 FQGNSA. The DNA of the CDR3 is TGTGCCAGCAGCGCGCGGGACAGTTTGGAGACCCAGTACTTC. This gives the protein CASSARDSLETQYF. The full variable domain, completed using reference TRBV7-2 and TRBJ2-5, is GAGVSQSPSNKVTEKGKDVELRCDPISGHTALYWYRQSLGQGLEFLIYFQGNSAPDKSGLPSDRFSAERTGGSVSTLTIQRTQQEDSAVYLCASSARDSLETQYFGPGTRLLVL.

The chain uses TRBV20-1 and TRBJ2-7, with 8 bases identical to TRBD2. This CDR3 spans 14 amino acids. V dropped 3 bases and J dropped 3; count of bases not matched to a gene: 7. Germline-derived CDR1 and CDR2 are DFQATT and SNEGSKA (reference sequence). The CDR3 here is CSASRVAGNYEQYF. The DNA for the CDR3 is TGCAGTGCTAGCAGAGTAGCGGGAAACTACGAGCAGTACTTC.

Many counts were recorded for this clonotype. This chain links TRBV28 with TRBJ2-5; D call uncertain. Germline assignment: CDR1 MDHEN and CDR2 SYDVKM. CDR3 size: 16 residues. V was cut by 2 bases and J by 1 base, with 14 bases left in between. The CDR3: CASSLEVRWVQETQYF. The CDR3, as DNA: TGTGCCAGCAGTTTAGAGGTCAGGTGGGTCCAAGAGACCCAGTACTTC. The whole variable domain, remainder taken from reference TRBV28 and TRBJ2-5, is DVKVTQSSRYLVKRTGEKVFLECVQDMDHENMFWYRQDPGLGLRLIYFSYDVKMKEKGDIPEGYSVSREKKERFSLILESASTNQTSMYLCASSLEVRWVQETQYFGPGTRLLVL.

This clonotype was seen at least ten times. V is TRBV19 and J is TRBJ2-5; no clear D gene. V was cut by 5 bases and J by 5 bases, with 12 bases left in between. CDR3 length: 13 amino acids. Looked up from germline, CDR1 is LNHDA and CDR2 is SQIVND (reference sequence). The CDR3 region is CASSGERVETQYF. The CDR3 coding sequence is TGTGCCAGTAGTGGAGAAAGGGTTGAGACCCAGTACTTC.

The chain recombines TRBV15 with TRBJ2-7, with 13 bases fitting TRBD2. The CDR3 runs to 20 residues. Trimming took 3 bases from V and 2 from J; bases not matched to a gene: 16. The germline V gene has CDR1 LNHNV and CDR2 YYDKDF (reference sequence). The CDR3 loop reads CATSSENFLNTSGGAYEQYF. In DNA form, the CDR3 reads TGTGCCACCAGCAGCGAAAACTTCCTTAACACTAGCGGGGGGGCCTACGAGCAGTACTTC. Full variable domain (remainder filled in from reference TRBV15 and TRBJ2-7): DAMVIQNPRYQVTQFGKPVTLSCSQTLNHNVMYWYQQKSSQAPKLLFHYYDKDFNNEADTPDNFQSRRPNTSFCFLDIRSPGLGDTAMYLCATSSENFLNTSGGAYEQYFGPGTRLTVT.

The J gene is TRBJ2-6, the V gene TRBV24-1; tentative D call: TRBD1 (6 bases). V was clipped by 6 bases and J by 0 bases, with 14 bases between them. The germline CDR1 and CDR2 sequences are KGHDR and SFDVKD. This CDR3 has 17 residues. CDR3 sequence: CATSSGQPSSGANVLTF. In nucleotides, the CDR3 is TGTGCCACCAGTTCTGGACAGCCAAGCTCTGGGGCCAACGTCCTGACTTTC.

The chain uses TRBV3-1 and TRBJ2-7, with 7 positions matching TRBD1. Looked up from germline, CDR1 is LGHDT and CDR2 is YNNKEL (reference sequence). The trim removed 5 bases at V and 0 bases at J, leaving 7 bases unmatched. The CDR3 loop spans 15 amino acids. CDR3 region: CASSFWTGFSYEQYF. The CDR3 region has the DNA TGTGCCAGCAGCTTCTGGACAGGATTCTCCTACGAGCAGTACTTC.

This clonotype was observed a handful of times. The chain combines TRBV7-6 with TRBJ2-1; TRBD2 matches 8 bases. The V gene's germline CDR1 is SGHVS and CDR2 FNYEAQ. With V trimmed by 1 base and J by 12 bases, 8 bases remained unmatched. The CDR3 consists of 14 residues. CDR3 in amino acids: CASSLGERERRQFF. CDR3 DNA sequence: TGTGCCAGCAGCTTAGGGGAGCGGGAGCGGCGGCAGTTCTTC.

This clonotype turned up a few times. This chain uses TRBV5-5 with TRBJ1-6; the D is unclear. Trimming removed 4 bases at V and 6 bases at J, with 17 bases between. Per germline, CDR1 SGHKS and CDR2 YYEKEE (reference sequence). The CDR3 is 16 residues long. CDR3 nucleotide sequence: TGTGCCAGCAGCAACCCCCGGGGTTTAGGTAATTCACCCCTCCACTTT. This sequence encodes CASSNPRGLGNSPLHF. The full variable domain, rest sourced from reference TRBV5-5 and TRBJ1-6, is DAGVTQSPTHLIKTRGQQVTLRCSPISGHKSVSWYQQVLGQGPQFIFQYYEKEERGRGNFPDRFSARQFPNYSSELNVNALLLGDSALYLCASSNPRGLGNSPLHFGNGTRLTVT.